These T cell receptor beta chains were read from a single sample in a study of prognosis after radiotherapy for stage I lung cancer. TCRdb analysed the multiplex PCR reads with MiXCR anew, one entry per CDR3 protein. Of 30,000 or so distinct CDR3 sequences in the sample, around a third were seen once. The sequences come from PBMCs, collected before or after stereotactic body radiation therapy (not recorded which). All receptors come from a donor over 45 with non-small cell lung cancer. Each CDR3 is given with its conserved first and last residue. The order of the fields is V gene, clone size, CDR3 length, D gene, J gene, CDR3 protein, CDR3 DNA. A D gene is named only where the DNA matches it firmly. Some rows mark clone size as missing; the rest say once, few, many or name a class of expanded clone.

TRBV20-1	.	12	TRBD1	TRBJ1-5	CSAGGQATNLRF	TGCAGTGCTGGCGGACAGGCCACAAACCTAAGATTT
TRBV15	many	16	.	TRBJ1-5	CATSRAPQDSNQPQHF	TGTGCCACCAGCAGAGCCCCACAGGATAGCAATCAGCCCCAGCATTTT
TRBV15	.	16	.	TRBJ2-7	CATRRDLTGAIYEQYF	TGTGCCACCAGAAGAGATCTGACGGGGGCTATCTACGAGCAGTACTTC
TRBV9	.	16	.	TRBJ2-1	CASSRKPTAPYNEQFF	TGTGCCAGCAGCCGAAAGCCTACCGCACCTTACAATGAGCAGTTCTTC
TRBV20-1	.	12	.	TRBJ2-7	CSARDRGYEQYF	TGCAGTGCTAGAGATCGCGGCTACGAGCAGTACTTC
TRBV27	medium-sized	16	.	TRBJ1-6	CASSLRRSSYNSPLHF	TGTGCCAGCAGTTTACGAAGGAGCTCCTATAATTCACCCCTCCACTTT
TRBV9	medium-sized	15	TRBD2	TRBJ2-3	CASSSGGASTDTQYF	TGTGCCAGCAGCTCCGGGGGGGCAAGCACAGATACGCAGTATTTT
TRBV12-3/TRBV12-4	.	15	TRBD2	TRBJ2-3	CASKPSGRLADTQYF	TGTGCCAGCAAGCCTAGCGGGAGGTTGGCAGATACGCAGTATTTT
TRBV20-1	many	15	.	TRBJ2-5	CSARGAVQRGETQYF	TGCAGTGCTAGGGGGGCGGTCCAGCGGGGAGAGACCCAGTACTTC
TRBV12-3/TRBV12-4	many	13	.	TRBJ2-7	CASSSPSSALQYF	TGTGCCAGCAGTTCCCCGTCAAGTGCGTTGCAGTACTTC
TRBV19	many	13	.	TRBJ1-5	CASTVRSNQPQHF	TGTGCCAGTACCGTGAGGAGCAATCAGCCCCAGCATTTT
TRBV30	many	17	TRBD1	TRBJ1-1	CAWRTYLGQDKNTEAFF	TGTGCCTGGAGGACATACTTAGGACAGGACAAGAACACTGAAGCTTTCTTT
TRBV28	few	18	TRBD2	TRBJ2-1	CASRKEGLAGGRYNEQFF	TGTGCCAGCAGAAAAGAGGGACTAGCGGGAGGGAGATACAATGAGCAGTTCTTC
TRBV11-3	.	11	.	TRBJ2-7	CASSLNYEQYF	TGTGCCAGCAGCTTAAACTACGAGCAGTACTTC
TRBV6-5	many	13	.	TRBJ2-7	CASSYLVSDEQYF	TGTGCCAGCAGTTACCTGGTTTCGGACGAGCAGTACTTC
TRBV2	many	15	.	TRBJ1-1	CASSEGLRGNTEAFF	TGTGCCAGCAGTGAAGGTCTCAGGGGGAACACTGAAGCTTTCTTT
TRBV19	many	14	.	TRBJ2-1	CASTPGTETAEQFF	TGTGCCAGCACCCCCGGGACCGAGACTGCTGAGCAGTTCTTC
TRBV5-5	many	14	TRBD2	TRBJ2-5	CASSQRGVIKTQYF	TGTGCCAGCAGCCAACGGGGGGTGATCAAGACCCAGTACTTC
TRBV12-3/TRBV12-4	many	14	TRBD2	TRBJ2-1	CASSASGGTNQQFF	TGTGCCAGCAGTGCTAGCGGGGGGACAAATCAGCAGTTCTTC
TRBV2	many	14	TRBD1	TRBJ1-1	CASIGTGGFTEAFF	TGTGCCAGCATCGGGACAGGGGGCTTTACTGAAGCTTTCTTT
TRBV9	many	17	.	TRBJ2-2	CASSVRDSFANTGELFF	TGTGCCAGCAGCGTACGAGACAGCTTCGCGAACACCGGGGAGCTGTTTTTT
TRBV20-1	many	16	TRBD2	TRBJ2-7	CSASGGIAGYSYEQYF	TGCAGTGCTAGTGGTGGGATAGCGGGCTACTCCTACGAGCAGTACTTC